The clone carrying this TCR beta chain turned up a few times. TCRdb independently ran MiXCR on the 5' RACE reads; one entry per CDR3 protein. Among hundreds of thousands of distinct CDR3 sequences listed, 24% were seen once. This record comes from a study of T-cell memory formation after mild COVID-19. Overall study: TCR clusters were largely donor specific.

Germline trimming cut 3 bases from V and 0 bases from J; bases unmatched to any gene: 8. CDR3 length equals 17 residues. In germline, CDR1 is LGHNA, CDR2 YNFKEQ. V is TRBV4-2 and J is TRBJ2-4; 7 bases match TRBD2. The sample consisted of PBMCs or a T cell subset sorted from them (not recorded which). This receptor was identified in an adult woman who had mild COVID-19 (a few samples of this study predate the infection). Cell type and time point are not known. CDR3 sequence reads: CASSQGPSGPAKNIQYF. The CDR3 DNA sequence: TGTGCCAGCAGCCAGGGACCTAGCGGCCCAGCCAAAAACATTCAGTACTTC.